This T cell receptor (beta chain) was found in a study of blood T cell repertoires in COVID-19. The overall study: Material from acute and convalescent COVID-19 was sourced from the United States, Italy and Spain. T cells, B-cell-depleted T cells, or PBMCs provided the cDNA or gDNA that served as material.

Authors' analysis steps: From reference gene primer amplification, estimates of nucleated cell counts were derived. Assay: immunoSEQ multiplex PCR; the TCRdb copy retains only in-frame clones and omits some. V, J and clone size reflect that table, while D and trimming were determined from the DNA. In the table there are 50,000 to 70,000 clones, 79% of which are singletons. Germline CDR1 and CDR2: MNHEY and SVGAGI. Trimming shortened V by 8 bases and J by 4 bases, and 12 bases separated the two germline ends. The CDR3 extends over 13 amino acids. This clone was found once. The sequencing sample was made of peripheral blood. This clonotype was sampled from a man aged 55 to 69 with acute or convalescent COVID-19. The V and J genes are TRBV6-5 and TRBJ1-5; D is ambiguous. CDR3 protein: CASAPTNNQPQHF. The CDR3, as DNA: TGTGCCAGCGCCCCGACTAATAATCAGCCCCAGCATTTT.